This entry features one T cell receptor (beta chain) sequence. The data were obtained in a study of control samples from healthy donors and cancer patients. TCRdb's table, derived via immunoSEQ multiplex PCR, lists solely in-frame clones and lacks some. This repertoire shows more than 20,000 clones, more than 75% found once; its top ten account for around an eighth. The receptor's source is a middle-aged man with lung cancer. Sequenced input: PBMCs.

The CDR3 sequence: CASSYSKPYQPQHF. DNA of the CDR3: TGTGCCAGCAGTTACTCGAAACCGTATCAGCCCCAGCATTTT. The J gene is TRBJ1-5, the V gene TRBV6-6, with no clear D. The CDR3 is 14 amino acids. V lost 0 bases to trimming and J lost 5 bases, with 8 bases between them. Germline CDR1 reads MNHNY; CDR2 reads SVGAGI (reference sequence).